Here is one TCR beta chain with its context. This entry comes from a study of CD8 T cells in Susac syndrome. Random hexamers served to reverse transcribe roughly 0.5 to 1 ug RNA. The CDR3 of TCR beta was amplified by immunoSEQ multiplex PCR across 54 Vbeta and 13 Jbeta. TCRdb itself ran the immunoSEQ multiplex PCR reads through MiXCR, one entry per CDR3 protein. The sample shows approximately 100,000 distinct CDR3 sequences, roughly 97% of them seen only once. What was sequenced was CD4+ T cells from PBMCs. This sequence was found in a human donor in good health.

The CDR3 coding sequence is TGTGCCAGCAGTGAAAGGGACAGGGCTTATTTTGATTCACCCCTCCACTTT. It yields the protein CASSERDRAYFDSPLHF. The chain is built from TRBV6-1 and TRBJ1-6; 9 bases align to TRBD1. This CDR3 comprises 17 residues. CDR1 and CDR2 (germline): MNHNS, SASEGT. Germline trimming cut 2 bases from V and 8 bases from J; bases unmatched to any gene: 10.